The source of this TCR beta chain is a study of shared clonotypes between healthy human individuals. Across the study: Donors had three CD4 naive, three CD4 memory, two CD8 naive and one CD8 memory plate apiece. Overall study findings and caveats: Several donors had 4% to 5% of their naive CD4 clonotypes in common.

The CDR3 spans 13 residues. Germline CDR1 reads SGHTA; CDR2 reads FQGNSA. With V trimmed by 5 bases and J by 3 bases, 2 bases remained unmatched. Assay execution proceeded at the deep level. Measured with immunoSEQ multiplex PCR; TCRdb has only the in-frame clones, and not every one. The sample shows roughly 2,300,000 clones, 85% to 95% of them seen only once. As for this clone: The antigen is unknown.

A CD45RA+ naive subset and a CD45RA-negative memory subset were split from CD4+ cells. The sequenced sample was naive CD4+ T cells from PBMCs. The subset denotes: CD45RA+ positively selected. The sequence was collected from a man between 18 and 29 years old in good health. Some clones in this sample may be carry-over from other donors' samples. V usage is TRBV7-2 and J usage is TRBJ2-3, with 7 positions matching TRBD1. This CDR3 reads CASSVQGTDTQYF. The CDR3 DNA follows: TGTGCCAGCAGCGTACAGGGGACAGATACGCAGTATTTT.